A selection of T cell receptor beta chains follows, all from one sample in a study of OX40 agonist ivuxolimab in advanced cancers. Assay used: immunoSEQ multiplex PCR; TCRdb lists only in-frame clones, some missing. The top ten clones hold around 10% of a sample with fewer than 50,000 clones, about 86% of them seen once. The material was CD4+ or CD8+ T cells sorted from blood, obtained in a trial of the OX40 agonist ivuxolimab. The receptors here all came from an adult with an advanced solid tumor such as melanoma, head and neck, liver or kidney cancer. CDR3s include the opening cysteine and the closing phenylalanine or tryptophan. A D gene is named only where the DNA matches it firmly. Clone size is given for some rows only: seen once, a few or many times, or a class if the clone is expanded.

D gene,J gene,V gene,clone size,CDR3 DNA,CDR3 protein
-,TRBJ1-5,TRBV6-5,-,TGTGCCAGCAGTTACGGTTCAGGGTTGAATCAGCCCCAGCATTTT,CASSYGSGLNQPQHF
TRBD1,TRBJ1-4,TRBV7-9,once,TGTGCCAGCAGCTTATCCCTACAGGGGCCTCTTCCAGAAAAACTGTTTTTT,CASSLSLQGPLPEKLFF
-,TRBJ2-1,TRBV27,-,TGTGCCAGCAGTTTGGGTGCCTACAATGAGCAGTTCTTC,CASSLGAYNEQFF
-,TRBJ2-1,TRBV9,-,TGTGCCAGCAGCCCTCCTAGGGGGGGCATGAATGAGCAGTTCTTC,CASSPPRGGMNEQFF
-,TRBJ2-7,TRBV11-1,-,TGTGCCAGCACCTACGACGGCCGAGTAACCTACGAGCAGTACTTC,CASTYDGRVTYEQYF
TRBD2,TRBJ2-7,TRBV19,once,TGTGCCAGTAAGAGAGCGGGATCCTACGAGCAGTACTTC,CASKRAGSYEQYF
-,TRBJ1-2,TRBV5-1,-,TGCGCCAGCAGCTTGGAGTTATTAGGGGACGGCTACACCTTC,CASSLELLGDGYTF
-,TRBJ1-5,TRBV5-1,-,TGCGCCAGCAGCTTGGGGGCAAATCAGCCCCAGCATTTT,CASSLGANQPQHF
-,TRBJ2-7,TRBV5-4,-,TGTGCCAGCAGCTTAATCGGAAACTACGAGCAGTACTTC,CASSLIGNYEQYF
-,TRBJ1-5,TRBV4-1,-,TGCGCCAGCAGCGATGACGGAGATAGCAATCAGCCCCAGCATTTT,CASSDDGDSNQPQHF
-,TRBJ1-1,TRBV11-1,once,TGTGCCAGCAGCTCCCCTGTTGCGGGGTTCACTGAAGCTTTCTTT,CASSSPVAGFTEAFF
-,TRBJ1-1,TRBV7-9,-,TGTGCCAGCAGCTTAGAGCCTAGGGGCGACACTGAAGCTTTCTTT,CASSLEPRGDTEAFF
-,TRBJ2-2,TRBV27,few,TGTGCCAGCAGTTTCCTGGGAGCAGCGAACACCGGGGAGCTGTTTTTT,CASSFLGAANTGELFF
TRBD1,TRBJ2-5,TRBV18,-,TGTGCCAGCTCACCAAGCCGTGGGACAGTCCAAGAGAAGGCCCAGTACTTC,CASSPSRGTVQEKAQYF
-,TRBJ2-1,TRBV6-6,-,TGTGCCAGCAGTTACTCGATGGTGTACTCCTACAATGAGCAGTTCTTC,CASSYSMVYSYNEQFF
TRBD2,TRBJ2-7,TRBV9,-,TGTGCCAGCAGCACGGACGGGACTAGCTCCTACGAGCAGTACTTC,CASSTDGTSSYEQYF
-,TRBJ1-1,TRBV5-1,-,TGCGCCAGCAGCTTGGCCCCTGGAAACGACCGGAACACTGAAGCTTTCTTT,CASSLAPGNDRNTEAFF
-,TRBJ1-1,TRBV9,-,TGTGCCAGCAGCACCGAAGGTCGGGGTGACACTGAAGCTTTCTTT,CASSTEGRGDTEAFF
-,TRBJ2-7,TRBV27,-,TGTGCCACCTCTTTACAGGGGGGGGGAACCTCCTACGAGCAGTACTTC,CATSLQGGGTSYEQYF
-,TRBJ2-7,TRBV7-9,once,TGTGCCAGCAGCTTAGATCCGGTCTACGAGCAGTACTTC,CASSLDPVYEQYF
TRBD2,TRBJ2-1,TRBV9,-,TGTGCCAGCAGCTTCACCGGGACTAGCGGGAGAACCTCCTACAATGAGCAGTTCTTC,CASSFTGTSGRTSYNEQFF
TRBD2,TRBJ2-1,TRBV10-3,once,TGTGCCATCAGTGGGGCTAGCGGGAGGGTAGACAATGAGCAGTTCTTC,CAISGASGRVDNEQFF
-,TRBJ2-3,TRBV11-2,-,TGTGCCAGCAGCTACCACAGGGACAATACGCAGTATTTT,CASSYHRDNTQYF
TRBD1,TRBJ1-1,TRBV7-6,-,TGTGCCAGCAGCCCCCCCCGGACAGGGAACACTGAAGCTTTCTTT,CASSPPRTGNTEAFF
-,TRBJ2-7,TRBV4-1,once,TGCGCCAGCAGCCCGCCAGATTCCTACGAGCAGTACTTC,CASSPPDSYEQYF
-,TRBJ1-1,TRBV2,few,TGTGCCAGCAGACAAGGGACTGGGAACACTGAAGCTTTCTTT,CASRQGTGNTEAFF
TRBD2,TRBJ2-2,TRBV9,-,TGTGCCAGCAGCCCGCGACTAGCCTCGGGTTCCGGGGAGCTGTTTTTT,CASSPRLASGSGELFF
TRBD2,TRBJ2-3,TRBV4-2,-,TGTGCCAGCAGCCAACATAGCGGGAGGGCGAGCACAGATACGCAGTATTTT,CASSQHSGRASTDTQYF
-,TRBJ1-6,TRBV19,-,TGTGCCAGTACCCCGGGGGGAAATTCACCCCTCCACTTT,CASTPGGNSPLHF